This T cell receptor beta chain was captured in a study of OX40 agonist ivuxolimab in advanced cancers. Findings and caveats of the study: CD8+ T cells (on average) carried more expanded clones than CD4+ T cells. At 0.1 to 3.0 mg/kg and by week 6, CD4+ and CD8+ T cells in the blood had expanded clonally.

A history of autoimmune disease or systemic immunosuppression excluded patients. Clones were sequenced by immunoSEQ multiplex PCR, and TCRdb holds only the in-frame ones, with some missing. Of more than 45,000 clones listed, about 88% were seen once; the top ten hold roughly 4.8%. Turning to this clone: The antigen is not known.

This TCR was recovered from an adult with an advanced solid tumor such as melanoma, head and neck, liver or kidney cancer. Source: CD4+ or CD8+ T cells sorted from blood, taken in a trial of the OX40 agonist ivuxolimab.

CDR3 nucleotides: TGTGCCAGCAGTTCGGGGTTAGCTCAGCCCCAGCATTTT. Translation: CASSSGLAQPQHF. V and J are TRBV28 and TRBJ1-5; no reliable D call. V lost 4 bases and J lost 6, with 10 bases in between. The CDR3 totals 13 residues. Per the germline V gene, CDR1 is MDHEN and CDR2 is SYDVKM.